This TCR beta chain was identified during a study of cytomegalovirus exposure and HLA in healthy donors. Findings and limits, study-wide: TCR beta sequences reportedly predicted the HLA-A and HLA-B alleles of most subjects accurately.

Germline V gene lookup returns CDR1 SGHTA and CDR2 FQGTGA. V gave up 5 bases and J gave up 5 bases; unmatched junction bases: 8. CDR3 size: 14 residues. PCR used 60 Vbeta primers and 13 Jbeta primers. The data were produced by immunoSEQ multiplex PCR, yet TCRdb's version contains in-frame clones alone and is incomplete. The profile shows tens of thousands of clones, 67% of them singletons. This clone was detected a few times. Its antigen remains unidentified. The V and J genes are TRBV7-3 and TRBJ1-1, with 7 nucleotides matching TRBD1. Input material: PBMCs. The clonotype was recovered from a man aged 30 to 45 in good health and CMV-seronegative. CDR3 DNA: TGTGCCAGCAGCCCCAAGACAGGGATTACTGAAGCTTTCTTT. It yields the protein CASSPKTGITEAFF.